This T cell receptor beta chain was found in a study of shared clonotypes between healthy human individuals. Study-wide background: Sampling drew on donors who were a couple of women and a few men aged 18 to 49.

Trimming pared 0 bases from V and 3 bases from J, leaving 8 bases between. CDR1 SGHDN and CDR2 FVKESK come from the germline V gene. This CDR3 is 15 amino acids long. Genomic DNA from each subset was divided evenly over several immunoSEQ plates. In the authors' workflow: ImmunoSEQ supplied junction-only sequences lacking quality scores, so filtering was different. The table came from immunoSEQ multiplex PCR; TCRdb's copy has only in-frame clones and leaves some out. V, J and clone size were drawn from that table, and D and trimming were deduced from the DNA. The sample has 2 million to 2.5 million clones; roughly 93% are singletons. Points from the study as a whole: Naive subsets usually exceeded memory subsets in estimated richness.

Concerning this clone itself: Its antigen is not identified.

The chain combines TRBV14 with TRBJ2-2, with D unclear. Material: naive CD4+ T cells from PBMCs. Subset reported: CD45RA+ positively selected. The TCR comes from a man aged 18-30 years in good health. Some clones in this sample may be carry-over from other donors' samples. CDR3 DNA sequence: TGTGCCAGCAGCCAAGAATTTAGTTACACCGGGGAGCTGTTTTTT. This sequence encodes CASSQEFSYTGELFF.